This T cell receptor (beta chain) derives from a study of cytomegalovirus exposure and HLA in healthy donors. Study conclusions and caveats: Reports indicate that TCR beta sequences accurately predicted the HLA-A and HLA-B alleles of most subjects. Later analysis identified several of the most significant clusters that appeared linked to common viral pathogens.

V was pared by 8 bases and J by 3 bases, with 7 bases of the junction left unmatched. The CDR3 loop spans 14 amino acids. Worth noting for this clone: Antigen: not known.

A multiplex PCR was run with 60 Vbeta primers and 13 Jbeta primers. Sequencing used immunoSEQ multiplex PCR; TCRdb keeps in-frame clones, though not all of them. The sample records more than 85,000 clones, around four fifths being singletons. V is TRBV23-1 and J is TRBJ1-1; 9 nucleotides align to TRBD1. TRBV23-1 is an open reading frame, and its role is uncertain. The source is a young man in good health and CMV-seropositive. The specimen sequenced was PBMCs. The CDR3 loop is CASCRDRAHTEAFF. The DNA of the CDR3 is TGCGCCAGCTGCCGGGACAGGGCTCACACTGAAGCTTTCTTT.